This T cell receptor (beta chain) was captured by sequencing in a study of CD8+CD57+ T cells in acquired aplastic anemia. Background on the study: When averaged, DNA from sorted CD4+ and CD8+ cells came to 3.2 ug. The study obtained 10 million to 12 million reads on average for CD4+ cells from healthy donors. Overall study results and limits: A significant difference in CD8+ Simpson's diversity between patients and controls was not found. The study identified around 28 CD8+ CDR3 sequences shared by patients and controls.

The V gene lost 5 bases and the J gene lost 10 bases, with 12 bases spanning the gap. The length of the CDR3 is 12 residues. Germline-derived CDR1 and CDR2 are LGHNT and FRNRAP. There are many counts of this clonotype. Its antigen is currently unknown. Researchers used genomic DNA as the template to profile TCR beta VDJ and CDR3. MiXCR, applied by TCRdb to the reads, yields one record per CDR3 protein. This repertoire shows about 190,000 distinct CDR3 sequences, approximately 52% found once; its top ten account for roughly 15%. Sequenced: sorted CD4+, CD8+, or CD8+CD57+ T cells (not recorded which) from PBMCs. This TCR derives from a human donor in good health, serving as a control. V gene TRBV12-5 combines with J gene TRBJ2-1; D perhaps matches TRBD2 (7 bases). The CDR3 protein is CASGPRGGEQFF. CDR3 DNA sequence: TGTGCTAGTGGTCCTAGGGGGGGGGAGCAGTTCTTC.